Below, 8 T cell receptor beta chains from the same sample are listed, as sequenced in a study of monozygotic twins with inflammatory bowel disease. One entry per CDR3 protein, without DNA, is what TCRdb gives after re-calling the 5' RACE reads. This table holds about 110,000 distinct CDR3 sequences. Sequencing input: blood. The receptor source for this set is a human donor with ulcerative colitis or Crohn's disease, or a healthy co-twin of an affected twin (not recorded which).

V gene TRBV29-1 combines with J gene TRBJ2-1; TCRdb's D gene call, TRBD2, goes unchecked for lack of DNA. Germline V gene sequence: CDR1 SQVTM, CDR2 ANQGSEA. The CDR3 is made up of 14 amino acids. CDR3 sequence: CSVDITGGRNEQFF.

J is TRBJ2-1 and V is TRBV6-6; the TCRdb call, TRBD1, lacks DNA for checking. In germline, CDR1 is MNHNY, CDR2 SVGAGI (reference sequence). The CDR3 is made up of 13 amino acids. The CDR3: CASTPFGSNEQFF.

This sequence joins TRBV5-1 and TRBJ2-3; checking the TCRdb D call of TRBD2 is not possible without DNA. Germline V gene data show CDR1 as SGHRS and CDR2 as YFSETQ. CDR3 size: 15 residues. CDR3 sequence reads: CASSPSALSSDTQYF.

The V call is TRBV20-1, the J call TRBJ2-1; there is no DNA to check the TCRdb D call of TRBD2. The length of the CDR3 is 15 residues. Germline V gene data show CDR1 as DFQATT and CDR2 as SNEGSKA (reference sequence). The CDR3 spells CSARVRSGNPNEQFF.

The V call is TRBV18, the J call TRBJ2-1; TCRdb's D call of TRBD2 is untestable without DNA. Germline loops: CDR1 KGHSH, CDR2 LQKENI. CDR3 length: 15 residues. CDR3 loop: CASSGLAGGYNEQFF. Filled out from reference TRBV18 and TRBJ2-1, the complete variable domain reads NAGVMQNPRHLVRRRGQEARLRCSPMKGHSHVYWYRQLPEEGLKFMVYLQKENIIDESGMPKERFSAEFPKEGPSILRIQQVVRGDSAAYFCASSGLAGGYNEQFFGPGTRLTVL.

The chain couples TRBV12-3 or TRBV12-4 to TRBJ2-2. This CDR3 is 19 amino acids long. CDR3: CASSLAYRAGTQRTGELFF.

The V gene is TRBV7-2, the J gene TRBJ2-1; TCRdb reports TRBD1, a call that lacks DNA to check it against. The CDR3 loop spans 15 amino acids. The germline V gene has CDR1 SGHTA and CDR2 FQGNSA. CDR3 residues: CASSLVGQGYNEQFF.

The rearrangement joins TRBV7-2 to TRBJ1-1. The germline V gene encodes CDR1 SGHTA and CDR2 FQGNSA. The CDR3 sequence is 12 residues long. CDR3 in amino acids: CASSVENTEAFF.